The 30 T cell receptor beta chains presented below share a single source sample, sequenced in a study of radiotherapy plus CTLA-4 blockade in lung cancer. Repertoires were generated with immunoSEQ multiplex PCR, while TCRdb's copy carries only in-frame clones and drops some. The sample lists some 67,000 clones, approximately 79% occurring once. The starting material was peripheral blood, obtained from a patient treated with radiotherapy plus ipilimumab. These receptors all come from a human donor with non-small cell lung cancer whose response to radiotherapy plus ipilimumab could not be evaluated. Some clones in this sample may be carry-over from other donors' samples.

The chain combines TRBV27 with TRBJ2-1; D is ambiguous. CDR1 is MNHEY and CDR2 is SMNVEV in the germline V gene (reference sequence). The CDR3 has 13 amino acids. The germline V and J ends were trimmed by 6 bases and 9 bases, with 15 bases remaining between them. CDR3 sequence reads: CASRPLSASEQFF. The CDR3, as DNA: TGTGCCAGCAGACCCCTTTCAGCTAGTGAGCAGTTCTTC.

The rearrangement links TRBV7-2 to TRBJ1-5, with 7 bases identical to TRBD1. There are 14 residues in the CDR3. From germline, CDR1 is SGHTA and CDR2 FQGNSA. V dropped 5 bases and J dropped 2; count of bases not matched to a gene: 3. The CDR3 coding sequence is TGTGCCAGCAGCACCGGACAGGGCAATCAGCCCCAGCATTTT. It codes for CASSTGQGNQPQHF.

The gene calls are TRBV5-6 and TRBJ1-3, with a weak D call TRBD1 (6 bases). The CDR3 has 15 amino acids. Germline CDR1 reads SGHDT; CDR2 reads YYEEEE. Trimming stripped 2 bases from V and 4 bases from J, with 13 bases between. The CDR3 DNA sequence: TGTGCCAGCAGCTTCGGGGGGGCGTCCGGAAACACCATATATTTT. This translates into CASSFGGASGNTIYF.

This sequence joins TRBV9 and TRBJ2-5; 11 positions agree with TRBD2. The V segment lost 3 bases and the J segment 1 base; nucleotides outside the gene matches: 8. The length of the CDR3 is 17 residues. The germline gives CDR1 SGDLS, CDR2 YYNGEE. CDR3 loop: CASSGRLAGGPQETQYF. CDR3 nucleotide sequence: TGTGCCAGCAGCGGACGCCTAGCGGGGGGCCCCCAAGAGACCCAGTACTTC.

The rearrangement uses TRBV5-6 and TRBJ1-2; D is unclear. The germline CDR1 and CDR2 sequences are SGHDT and YYEEEE. The CDR3 loop spans 15 amino acids. V was trimmed by 2 bases and J by 0 bases, leaving 11 bases between them. The CDR3 loop reads CASSLNRVANYGYTF. The CDR3 nucleotides read TGTGCCAGCAGCTTAAATCGGGTCGCTAACTATGGCTACACCTTC.

V gene TRBV25-1 combines with J gene TRBJ1-1; 10 bases align to TRBD1. The germline V gene encodes CDR1 MGHDK and CDR2 SYGVNS. V trimming: 3 bases; J trimming: 4 bases; junction bases outside the gene matches: 2. There are 14 residues in the CDR3. This CDR3 is CASSEDRGVTEAFF. The CDR3 nucleotides are TGTGCCAGCAGTGAGGACAGGGGGGTCACTGAAGCTTTCTTT.

The chain employs TRBV5-1 and TRBJ2-2; 10 bases agree with TRBD1. This CDR3 region has 15 residues. The V gene end was trimmed by 3 bases and the J gene end by 7 bases; junction bases not matched to a gene: 6. CDR1 is SGHRS and CDR2 is YFSETQ in the germline V gene. CDR3 coding DNA: TGCGCCAGCAGCTCCAGGACAGGGGGGGACGGGGAGCTGTTTTTT. Protein: CASSSRTGGDGELFF. Using reference TRBV5-1 and TRBJ2-2 for the parts outside the CDR3, the full variable domain is KAGVTQTPRYLIKTRGQQVTLSCSPISGHRSVSWYQQTPGQGLQFLFEYFSETQRNKGNFPGRFSGRQFSNSRSEMNVSTLELGDSALYLCASSSRTGGDGELFFGEGSRLTVL.

The V gene is TRBV5-6, the J gene TRBJ2-3; D unclear. CDR1 is SGHDT, CDR2 YYEEEE, per germline. The CDR3 spans 12 residues. V was pared by 1 base and J by 6 bases, with 6 bases between. The CDR3 nucleotides are TGTGCCAGCAGCTTGCGGAGCGATACGCAGTATTTT. This gives the protein CASSLRSDTQYF.

The rearrangement joins TRBV28 to TRBJ1-6; D remains unclear. This CDR3 is 18 amino acids long. Germline lookup yields CDR1 MDHEN and CDR2 SYDVKM. V gave up 8 bases and J gave up 0 bases, with 20 bases separating them. CDR3 in amino acids: CASGPFDNWRSYNSPLHF. The CDR3 region has the DNA TGTGCCAGCGGGCCCTTCGATAACTGGCGCTCCTATAATTCACCCCTCCACTTT.

The chain recombines TRBV6-5 with TRBJ2-7, with 10 bases lining up with TRBD1. Germline trimming cut 0 bases from V and 2 bases from J; bases unmatched to any gene: 1. Germline V lookup: CDR1 MNHEY, CDR2 SVGAGI. The CDR3 contains 15 residues. In DNA form, the CDR3 reads TGTGCCAGCAGTTACTCGGGACAGGGGCCCTACGAGCAGTACTTC. Translating it yields CASSYSGQGPYEQYF.

The chain uses TRBV7-2 and TRBJ2-5, with 10 bases fitting TRBD2. Germline loops: CDR1 SGHTA, CDR2 FQGNSA. The CDR3 totals 16 residues. The V segment lost 1 base and the J segment 9 bases; nucleotides outside the gene matches: 11. CDR3 nucleotide sequence: TGTGCCAGCAGCTTAGAAAGCGGGGGGGGCTTTCGGGCCCAGTACTTC. Amino acid sequence: CASSLESGGGFRAQYF.

The chain carries TRBV18 and TRBJ2-3, with 9 bases identical to TRBD1. V shed 5 bases, J shed 1 base, and the junction held 4 bases outside the gene matches. Germline V gene sequence: CDR1 KGHSH, CDR2 LQKENI. This CDR3 comprises 15 residues. The CDR3 DNA is TGTGCCAGCTCAGGACAGGGGTCGGGCACAGATACGCAGTATTTT. The encoded protein is CASSGQGSGTDTQYF. Based on the CDR3 plus reference TRBV18 and TRBJ2-3, the full variable domain is NAGVMQNPRHLVRRRGQEARLRCSPMKGHSHVYWYRQLPEEGLKFMVYLQKENIIDESGMPKERFSAEFPKEGPSILRIQQVVRGDSAAYFCASSGQGSGTDTQYFGPGTRLTVL.

The V call is TRBV18, the J call TRBJ1-1, with 7 bases identical to TRBD1. From germline, CDR1 is KGHSH and CDR2 LQKENI. The CDR3 is 14 residues long. V lost 4 bases, J lost 2 bases, and 4 bases stayed unmatched. The CDR3 region has the DNA TGTGCCAGCTCACTCGGGACAGTAAACACTGAAGCTTTCTTT. Residues: CASSLGTVNTEAFF.

This clone showed up just once. The V call is TRBV6-1, the J call TRBJ2-2, with 8 bases identical to TRBD1. Germline CDR1 and CDR2: MNHNS and SASEGT. The CDR3 is made up of 15 amino acids. Losses at the gene ends were 6 bases for V and 5 bases for J; bases not matched to a gene: 8. The CDR3 coding sequence is TGTGCCAGCAGACCGCAGGGGGCCGGGACCGGGGAGCTGTTTTTT. Its translation: CASRPQGAGTGELFF.

This clone came up once. CDR3 bases: TGCGCCAGCAGTGACCCAGGGGGCCGGAACCAAGAGACCCAGTACTTC. Its protein is CASSDPGGRNQETQYF. The gene calls are TRBV10-1 and TRBJ2-5, with 8 nucleotides matching TRBD1. The junction had 6 bases not matched to a gene; V was cut back by 3 bases and J by 0 bases. The CDR3 loop spans 16 amino acids. The germline V gene has CDR1 WNHNN and CDR2 SYGVQD (reference sequence).

This chain uses TRBV5-1 with TRBJ2-2, with 9 bases identical to TRBD1. Germline-derived CDR1 and CDR2 are SGHRS and YFSETQ. The ends lost 6 bases at V and 6 bases at J; junction bases unmatched: 6. This CDR3 comprises 14 residues. Here the CDR3 reads CASTPTGGAGELFF. CDR3 DNA: TGCGCCAGCACCCCGACAGGGGGAGCCGGGGAGCTGTTTTTT.

There are a few counts of this clone. This chain uses TRBV5-1 with TRBJ2-7, with TRBD1 identical over 7 bases. The CDR3 has 16 amino acids. The germline gives CDR1 SGHRS, CDR2 YFSETQ. The ends lost 0 bases at V and 5 bases at J; junction bases unmatched: 11. The CDR3 DNA sequence: TGCGCCAGCAGCTTGGAAGGGGGCGTCACCTTGGACGAGCAGTACTTC. This sequence encodes CASSLEGGVTLDEQYF. Based on the CDR3 plus reference TRBV5-1 and TRBJ2-7, the full variable domain is KAGVTQTPRYLIKTRGQQVTLSCSPISGHRSVSWYQQTPGQGLQFLFEYFSETQRNKGNFPGRFSGRQFSNSRSEMNVSTLELGDSALYLCASSLEGGVTLDEQYFGPGTRLTVT.

CDR3 region: CASTLNSGGTDTQYF. The CDR3 region has the DNA TGTGCCAGCACCCTAAATAGCGGGGGCACAGATACGCAGTATTTT. The chain links TRBV27 to TRBJ2-3; 8 bases are a match to TRBD2. J gave up 1 base and V 7 bases, and 7 bases lay outside the gene matches. Germline CDR1 is MNHEY and CDR2 is SMNVEV (reference sequence). The CDR3 contains 15 residues.

This clone was found once. The V and J genes are TRBV28 and TRBJ2-7, with D possibly matching TRBD2 (5 bases). The CDR3 loop spans 14 amino acids. The germline V and J ends were trimmed by 7 bases and 3 bases, with 16 bases remaining between them. The germline V gene encodes CDR1 MDHEN and CDR2 SYDVKM. CDR3 sequence reads: CASTPRPGGYEQYF. CDR3 nucleotides: TGTGCCAGCACCCCTCGCCCAGGAGGCTACGAGCAGTACTTC.

The rearrangement joins TRBV7-3 to TRBJ2-2; a possible D gene is TRBD1 (5 bases). The CDR3 loop spans 14 amino acids. Trimming stripped 1 base from V and 5 bases from J, with 8 bases between. Germline V gene lookup returns CDR1 SGHTA and CDR2 FQGTGA. CDR3 sequence (DNA): TGTGCCAGCAGCTTAATAGGGGTAACCGGGGAGCTGTTTTTT. It codes for CASSLIGVTGELFF.

The rearrangement joins TRBV7-9 to TRBJ2-7; weak D call: TRBD2 (6 bases). Looked up from germline, CDR1 is SEHNR and CDR2 is FQNEAQ (reference sequence). V was shortened by 1 base and J by 3 bases, with 13 bases between the two germline ends. The CDR3 is made up of 15 amino acids. The CDR3 reads CASSLGRAAYYEQYF. In DNA, the CDR3 is TGTGCCAGCAGCTTAGGGAGGGCAGCTTACTACGAGCAGTACTTC.

V gene TRBV7-3 combines with J gene TRBJ2-1, with 7 bases identical to TRBD2. V lost 0 bases and J lost 4; bases outside the gene matches: 0. The CDR3 consists of 14 residues. The germline CDR1 and CDR2 sequences are SGHTA and FQGTGA. This chain's CDR3 is CASSLTSGYNEQFF. The DNA of the CDR3 is TGTGCCAGCAGCTTAACTAGCGGGTACAATGAGCAGTTCTTC.

The chain uses TRBV15 and TRBJ2-4; TRBD1 or TRBD2 may be the D gene (6 bases each). Germline CDR1 reads LNHNV; CDR2 reads YYDKDF (reference sequence). V was trimmed by 4 bases and J by 8 bases, leaving 15 bases between them. This CDR3 is built from 14 residues. The CDR3 spells CATSKDRPGDIQYF. In DNA form, the CDR3 reads TGTGCCACCAGCAAAGACAGGCCGGGAGACATTCAGTACTTC.

The gene calls are TRBV5-1 and TRBJ2-2; a weak D match, TRBD1 (6 bases). V lost 2 bases to trimming and J lost 5 bases, with 16 bases between them. Germline-derived CDR1 and CDR2 are SGHRS and YFSETQ. The length of the CDR3 is 16 residues. The CDR3 loop reads CASSFGPQGGTGELFF. The CDR3 region has the DNA TGCGCCAGCAGCTTCGGACCACAGGGCGGGACCGGGGAGCTGTTTTTT.

This chain joins TRBV19 and TRBJ1-1; a possible D gene is TRBD1 (5 bases). Germline values: CDR1 LNHDA, CDR2 SQIVND (reference sequence). The CDR3 loop spans 15 amino acids. V lost 3 bases and J lost 1, with 12 bases in between. The CDR3 here is CASSIGGAENTEAFF. In DNA form, the CDR3 reads TGTGCCAGTAGTATCGGGGGTGCAGAGAACACTGAAGCTTTCTTT.

The V gene is TRBV19, the J gene TRBJ1-5, with 7 bases fitting TRBD1. The CDR3 length is 14 residues. Germline CDR1 is LNHDA and CDR2 is SQIVND (reference sequence). The junction had 4 bases not matched to a gene; V was cut back by 1 base and J by 7 bases. In DNA, the CDR3 is TGTGCCAGTAGTATAGGACAGGGAGACCAGCCCCAGCATTTT. Protein: CASSIGQGDQPQHF.

The chain's CDR3 is CATSLTGGSGNTIYF. As DNA, the CDR3 is TGTGCCACCAGCCTGACAGGGGGTTCTGGAAACACCATATATTTT. The chain employs TRBV15 and TRBJ1-3; 9 positions match TRBD1. CDR3 length equals 15 residues. CDR1 is LNHNV and CDR2 is YYDKDF in the germline V gene (reference sequence). J was trimmed by 1 base and V by 5 bases; bases with no gene match: 3.

This chain connects TRBV27 to TRBJ2-6; 9 bases map to TRBD1. Germline V gene sequence: CDR1 MNHEY, CDR2 SMNVEV (reference sequence). The CDR3 length is 15 residues. With V trimmed by 9 bases and J by 0 bases, 3 bases remained unmatched. This CDR3 reads CASWDRDSGANVLTF. The DNA for the CDR3 is TGTGCCAGTTGGGACAGGGACTCTGGGGCCAACGTCCTGACTTTC. Full variable domain (missing parts from reference TRBV27 and TRBJ2-6): EAQVTQNPRYLITVTGKKLTVTCSQNMNHEYMSWYRQDPGLGLRQIYYSMNVEVTDKGDVPEGYKVSRKEKRNFPLILESPSPNQTSLYFCASWDRDSGANVLTFGAGSRLTVL.

This clone was recorded once. This chain joins TRBV29-1 and TRBJ2-5; 9 nucleotides line up with TRBD1. With 4 bases clipped from V and 7 bases from J, the junction kept 7 bases outside the gene matches. Germline-derived CDR1 and CDR2 are SQVTM and ANQGSEA. This CDR3 spans 13 amino acids. The CDR3 spells CSVGDRVRWTQYF. In DNA, the CDR3 is TGCAGCGTTGGGGACAGGGTGCGGTGGACCCAGTACTTC.

This rearrangement joins TRBV6-5 to TRBJ2-3; 8 positions match TRBD1. In germline, CDR1 is MNHEY, CDR2 SVGAGI. The CDR3 totals 15 residues. The junction had 2 bases not matched to a gene; V was cut back by 0 bases and J by 3 bases. CDR3 nucleotides: TGTGCCAGCAGTTACTCACAGGGGGAGACAGATACGCAGTATTTT. Translated, it gives CASSYSQGETDTQYF.